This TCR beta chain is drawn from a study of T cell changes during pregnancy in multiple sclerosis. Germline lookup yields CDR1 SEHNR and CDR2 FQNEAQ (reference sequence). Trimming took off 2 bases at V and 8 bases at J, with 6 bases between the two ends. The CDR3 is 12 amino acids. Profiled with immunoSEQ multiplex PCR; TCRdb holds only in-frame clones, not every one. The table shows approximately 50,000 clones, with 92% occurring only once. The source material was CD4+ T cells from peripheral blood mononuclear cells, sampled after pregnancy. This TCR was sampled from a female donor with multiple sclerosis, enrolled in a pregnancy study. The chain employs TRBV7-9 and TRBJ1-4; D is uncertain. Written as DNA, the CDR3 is TGTGCCAGCAGCTTAAGCCGCGAAAAACTGTTTTTT. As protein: CASSLSREKLFF.